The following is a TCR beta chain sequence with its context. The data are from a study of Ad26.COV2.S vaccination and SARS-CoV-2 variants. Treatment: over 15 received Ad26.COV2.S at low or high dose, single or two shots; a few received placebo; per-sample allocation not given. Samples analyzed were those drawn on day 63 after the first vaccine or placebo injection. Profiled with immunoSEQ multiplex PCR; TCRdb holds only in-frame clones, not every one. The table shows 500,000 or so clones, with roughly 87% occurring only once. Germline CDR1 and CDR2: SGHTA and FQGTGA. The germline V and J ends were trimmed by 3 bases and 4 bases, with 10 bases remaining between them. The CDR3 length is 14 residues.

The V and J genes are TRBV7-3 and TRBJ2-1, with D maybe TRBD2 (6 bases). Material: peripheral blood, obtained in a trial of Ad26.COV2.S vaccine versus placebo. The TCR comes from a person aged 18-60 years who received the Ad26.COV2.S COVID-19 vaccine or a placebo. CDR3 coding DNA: TGTGCCAGCAGCTTGAGCGGGCCGTACAATGAGCAGTTCTTC. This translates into CASSLSGPYNEQFF. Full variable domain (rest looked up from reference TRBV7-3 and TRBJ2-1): GAGVSQTPSNKVTEKGKYVELRCDPISGHTALYWYRQSLGQGPEFLIYFQGTGAADDSGLPNDRFFAVRPEGSVSTLKIQRTERGDSAVYLCASSLSGPYNEQFFGPGTRLTVL.